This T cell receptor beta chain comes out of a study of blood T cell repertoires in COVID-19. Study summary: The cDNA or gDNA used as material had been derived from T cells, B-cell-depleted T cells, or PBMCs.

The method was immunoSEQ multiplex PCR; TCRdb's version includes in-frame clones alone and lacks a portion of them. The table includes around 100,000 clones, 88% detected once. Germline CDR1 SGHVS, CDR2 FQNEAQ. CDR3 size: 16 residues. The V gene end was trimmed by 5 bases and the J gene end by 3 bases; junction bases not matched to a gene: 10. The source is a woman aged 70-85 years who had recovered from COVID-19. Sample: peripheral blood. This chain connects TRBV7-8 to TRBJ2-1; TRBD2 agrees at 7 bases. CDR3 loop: CASSGTRLADYNEQFF. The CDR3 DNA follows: TGTGCCAGCAGCGGTACCCGACTAGCAGACTACAATGAGCAGTTCTTC.